The clone carrying this T cell receptor (beta chain) has more than one count but fewer than ten. The antigen is undetermined. This record belongs to a study of T cells in Graves' hyperthyroidism and ophthalmopathy. Study conclusions and caveats: Separating ophthalmopathy from stable hyperthyroidism was achieved by a 13 V-J model. The model's output predicted ophthalmopathy at a median of roughly 6 months prior to onset.

Each ophthalmopathy patient scored at least 3 on the Clinical Activity Score and at least 4 on NOSPECS grade, with duration under 3 months. From RNA transcripts, TCR beta CDR3 regions were amplified. Carried out on the TCR CDR3, a first-round RT-PCR used the HTBI primer set. TCRdb called the multiplex PCR reads again in MiXCR, with one record for every CDR3 protein. The data show roughly 530,000 distinct CDR3 sequences, about a sixth seen once. Trimming shortened V by 0 bases and J by 4 bases, and 12 bases separated the two germline ends. Germline CDR1 and CDR2: MNHEY and SMNVEV (reference sequence). The CDR3 is 15 amino acids.

The clonotype was recovered from a woman aged 18-29 years with Graves' ophthalmopathy. The chain employs TRBV27 and TRBJ1-2; D unresolved. The sequenced material came from blood. The CDR3 nucleotides read TGTGCCAGCAGTTTATCCGGTAAAGGTCCCTATGGCTACACCTTC. Protein: CASSLSGKGPYGYTF.